The 29 T cell receptor beta chains below come from one sample, sequenced in a study of blood T cell repertoires in COVID-19. The table came from immunoSEQ multiplex PCR; TCRdb's copy has only in-frame clones and leaves some out. The data show about 190,000 clones, nearly 80% seen once. The specimen sequenced was peripheral blood. The receptors come from a woman in her seventies with acute or convalescent COVID-19.

This clone was observed a handful of times. This chain links TRBV28 with TRBJ1-2, with D unresolved. V dropped 6 bases and J dropped 5 bases, with 13 bases sitting between them. Germline CDR1 reads MDHEN; CDR2 reads SYDVKM. This CDR3 has 13 residues. The CDR3 DNA reads TGTGCCAGCAGACGAATCGAGCTGTATGGCTACACCTTC. Amino acid sequence: CASRRIELYGYTF.

This clone was seen a single time. CDR3 bases: TGCAGCGTTGAAGATCCAAGGGGCCTCACCCAAGAGACCCAGTACTTC. Amino acids: CSVEDPRGLTQETQYF. V and J are TRBV29-1 and TRBJ2-5; D might be TRBD1 (5 bases). The CDR3 consists of 16 residues. The V gene's germline CDR1 is SQVTM and CDR2 ANQGSEA. The V and J ends lost 0 bases and 1 base respectively, with 15 bases between them.

This clone was seen a few times. V gene TRBV7-8 combines with J gene TRBJ2-7, with 9 bases fitting TRBD2. The germline gives CDR1 SGHVS, CDR2 FQNEAQ. The CDR3 runs to 18 residues. V shed 1 base, J shed 5 bases, and the junction held 15 bases outside the gene matches. CDR3 DNA: TGTGCCAGCAGCTTAGTAGGGGAACTGACTAGCGGCCTCCACGAGCAGTACTTC. It yields the protein CASSLVGELTSGLHEQYF.

The chain has TRBV7-9 and TRBJ1-4; D is ambiguous. V dropped 1 base and J dropped 8 bases, with 8 bases sitting between them. This CDR3 region has 13 residues. Germline V lookup: CDR1 SEHNR, CDR2 FQNEAQ (reference sequence). In DNA form, the CDR3 reads TGTGCCAGCAGCTTAGGCGGGAAGGAAAAACTGTTTTTT. Its translation: CASSLGGKEKLFF. The complete variable domain, with remaining parts taken from reference TRBV7-9 and TRBJ1-4, reads DTGVSQNPRHKITKRGQNVTFRCDPISEHNRLYWYRQTLGQGPEFLTYFQNEAQLEKSRLLSDRFSAERPKGSFSTLEIQRTEQGDSAMYLCASSLGGKEKLFFGSGTQLSVL.

The chain has TRBV10-2 and TRBJ2-7, with a possible D match to TRBD2 (6 bases). CDR3 size: 18 residues. From germline, CDR1 is WSHSY and CDR2 SAAADI. Trimming cost V 2 bases and J 3 bases, with 23 bases left between them. The CDR3 sequence is CASSEPDWRDGRYYEQYF. CDR3 coding DNA: TGCGCCAGCAGTGAGCCGGATTGGAGGGACGGAAGGTACTACGAGCAGTACTTC.

The chain employs TRBV30 and TRBJ1-6; 7 bases are shared with TRBD1. J gave up 10 bases and V 4 bases, and 7 bases lay outside the gene matches. Germline V gene data show CDR1 as GTSNPN and CDR2 as SVGIG (reference sequence). The CDR3 has 13 amino acids. CDR3 loop: CAWKGAGQSPLHF. The CDR3, as DNA: TGTGCCTGGAAGGGGGCAGGGCAATCACCCCTCCACTTT.

This clone was detected once. The chain recombines TRBV6-1 with TRBJ2-1; 7 bases line up with TRBD1. V trimming: 4 bases; J trimming: 6 bases; junction bases outside the gene matches: 15. The CDR3 extends over 17 amino acids. Germline V CDR1 and CDR2: MNHNS, SASEGT. The CDR3 coding sequence is TGTGCCAGCAGTGCTTCCGGGACAGTCCAGGGGCTCAATGAGCAGTTCTTC. It codes for CASSASGTVQGLNEQFF.

The chain recombines TRBV7-2 with TRBJ1-1; TRBD1 matches at 7 bases. The CDR3 extends over 16 amino acids. Unmatched junction bases numbered 10, after V lost 5 bases and J lost 1 base. CDR1 is SGHTA, CDR2 FQGNSA, per germline. The CDR3 is CASSLRQGLGNTEAFF. CDR3 DNA: TGTGCCAGCAGCCTTAGACAGGGTCTGGGGAACACTGAAGCTTTCTTT.

This clone was seen only once. This chain uses TRBV5-8 with TRBJ1-4, with 8 bases identical to TRBD1. CDR1 and CDR2 (germline): SGHTS, YDEGEE. This CDR3 has 14 residues. J gave up 7 bases and V 4 bases, and 6 bases lay outside the gene matches. The chain's CDR3 is CASSLGQGGEKLFF. In DNA form, the CDR3 reads TGTGCCAGCAGCCTTGGACAGGGTGGTGAAAAACTGTTTTTT.

CDR3 protein: CASSYPPSGSPDTQYF. In nucleotides, the CDR3 is TGTGCCAGCAGTTACCCCCCTAGCGGGAGCCCAGATACGCAGTATTTT. The V gene is TRBV6-2 or TRBV6-3, the J gene TRBJ2-3, with 10 bases aligning to TRBD2. Germline CDR1 is MNHEY and CDR2 is SVGEGT. The CDR3 is made up of 16 amino acids. With V trimmed by 2 bases and J by 4 bases, 6 bases remained unmatched.

With regard to this clone: At one end the junction does not follow the germline gene, possibly because of a read error. The chain carries TRBV6-1 and TRBJ1-4; D remains unclear. The CDR3 is 14 residues long. Germline CDR1 reads MNHNS; CDR2 reads SASEGT. The CDR3 is CASSDGDSRKFPRF. The CDR3 nucleotides read TGTGCCAGCAGTGATGGAGACTCTCGGAAGTTTCCGCGTTTT.

The chain couples TRBV7-3 to TRBJ1-2; 8 positions agree with TRBD1. Trimming took 5 bases from V and 7 from J; bases not matched to a gene: 12. The CDR3 totals 15 residues. Germline V lookup: CDR1 SGHTA, CDR2 FQGTGA. The CDR3 sequence: CASSQSGTGPFGYTF. CDR3 DNA: TGTGCCAGCAGCCAATCCGGGACAGGACCTTTTGGCTACACCTTC.

At least ten counts were recorded for this clone. The chain combines TRBV6-5 with TRBJ2-4; 7 bases align to TRBD2. Trimming removed 8 bases from V and 6 bases from J; junction bases left unmatched: 7. The CDR3 totals 13 residues. From germline, CDR1 is MNHEY and CDR2 SVGAGI. CDR3 loop: CASFTSAVNIQYF. CDR3 DNA sequence: TGTGCCAGCTTCACTAGCGCCGTAAACATTCAGTACTTC.

This clone was recorded once. The genes are TRBV18 and TRBJ2-5; perhaps TRBD1 as D (5 bases). Germline loops: CDR1 KGHSH, CDR2 LQKENI. Deletions cut 7 bases from V and 5 bases from J, with 14 bases between. This CDR3 has 13 amino acids. CDR3: CASYQGGEETQYF. CDR3 bases: TGTGCCAGCTACCAGGGTGGCGAGGAGACCCAGTACTTC.

This rearrangement joins TRBV21-1 to TRBJ2-2; the DNA was not compared with TRBD2, the D call given in the table. TRBV21-1 is a pseudogene. The CDR3 runs to 17 residues. This chain's CDR3 is CASSKGVRPENTGELFF. The CDR3 DNA is TGTGCCAGCAGCAAAGGCGTGCGGCCCGAGAACACCGGGGAGCTGTTTTTT.

The chain combines TRBV28 with TRBJ2-7; D is ambiguous. CDR3 length equals 14 residues. Between the trimmed V and J ends, which lost 1 base and 5 bases, there was a span of 12 bases. CDR1 and CDR2 from the germline V gene are MDHEN and SYDVKM. CDR3 protein: CASSLSRIQNEQYF. The CDR3 DNA sequence: TGTGCCAGCAGTTTATCTAGGATTCAAAACGAGCAGTACTTC.

J is TRBJ1-2 and V is TRBV5-1; the D gene is possibly TRBD1 (5 bases). Trimming removed 3 bases at V and 6 bases at J, with 21 bases between. CDR1 is SGHRS, CDR2 YFSETQ, per germline. The CDR3 totals 16 residues. CDR3 region: CASSSTDSIGGDGYTF. Written as DNA, the CDR3 is TGCGCCAGCAGCTCAACCGACAGTATCGGGGGAGATGGCTACACCTTC.

The CDR3 DNA is TGTGCCAGCAGCTCGGACAGTTATGGCTACACCTTC. Translating gives CASSSDSYGYTF. The chain couples TRBV5-6 to TRBJ1-2; D might be TRBD1 (6 bases). This CDR3 comprises 12 residues. Trimming left V 3 bases short and J 5 bases short, with 8 bases between. CDR1 and CDR2 (germline): SGHDT, YYEEEE.

V is TRBV7-3 and J is TRBJ1-5, with D maybe TRBD1 (5 bases). V dropped 4 bases and J dropped 9 bases, with 10 bases sitting between them. Per germline, CDR1 SGHTA and CDR2 FQGTGA. This CDR3 comprises 12 residues. CDR3: CASSSPGGPQHF. Here the CDR3 DNA reads TGTGCCAGCAGCTCCCCCGGGGGGCCCCAGCATTTT.

CDR3 sequence: CASSQRGQGRETQYF. Here the CDR3 DNA reads TGTGCCAGCAGCCAACGGGGACAGGGGAGGGAGACCCAGTACTTC. The rearrangement links TRBV3-1 (or the pseudogene TRBV3-2) to TRBJ2-5; TRBD1 matches at 10 bases. Trimming at V came to 2 bases and at J to 5 bases, leaving 5 bases not matched to a gene. The CDR3 consists of 15 residues. CDR1 and CDR2 from the germline V gene are LGHDT and YNNKEL (reference sequence).

The V call is TRBV5-4, the J call TRBJ2-1, with a weak D call TRBD2 (5 bases). The germline V gene encodes CDR1 SGHNT and CDR2 YYREEE (reference sequence). With 0 bases removed from V and 7 bases from J, the gap between germline ends came to 8 bases. The CDR3 sequence is 13 residues long. The CDR3 DNA sequence: TGTGCCAGCAGCTTGGTGAGCGGTAATGAGCAGTTCTTC. This translates into CASSLVSGNEQFF.

This clone was recorded many times. This chain uses TRBV27 with TRBJ2-5; TRBD1 aligns across 8 bases. Germline V gene sequence: CDR1 MNHEY, CDR2 SMNVEV (reference sequence). CDR3 size: 14 residues. With 4 bases clipped from V and 6 bases from J, the junction kept 7 bases outside the gene matches. The CDR3 protein is CASSWRGQEQTQYF. The DNA for the CDR3 is TGTGCCAGCAGTTGGCGGGGACAGGAGCAGACCCAGTACTTC.

V usage is TRBV18 and J usage is TRBJ2-1; 8 bases line up with TRBD1. Per the germline V gene, CDR1 is KGHSH and CDR2 is LQKENI. V gave up 3 bases and J gave up 2 bases; unmatched junction bases: 3. The CDR3 spans 15 residues. The CDR3 region has the DNA TGTGCCAGCTCACCCGGGACAGGAACCTACAATGAGCAGTTCTTC. Translation gives CASSPGTGTYNEQFF. Full variable domain (rest looked up from reference TRBV18 and TRBJ2-1): NAGVMQNPRHLVRRRGQEARLRCSPMKGHSHVYWYRQLPEEGLKFMVYLQKENIIDESGMPKERFSAEFPKEGPSILRIQQVVRGDSAAYFCASSPGTGTYNEQFFGPGTRLTVL.

This clone was counted a single time. CDR3 sequence reads: CASSDSASHYNEQFF. The CDR3 DNA reads as TGTGCCAGCAGTGATTCAGCTAGCCACTACAATGAGCAGTTCTTC. This chain connects TRBV2 to TRBJ2-1; D may be TRBD2 (5 bases). The CDR3 runs to 15 residues. V was cut by 3 bases and J by 3 bases, with 12 bases left in between. Germline loops: CDR1 SNHLY, CDR2 FYNNEI. Full variable domain (missing parts from reference TRBV2 and TRBJ2-1): EPEVTQTPSHQVTQMGQEVILRCVPISNHLYFYWYRQILGQKVEFLVSFYNNEISEKSEIFDDQFSVERPDGSNFTLKIRSTKLEDSAMYFCASSDSASHYNEQFFGPGTRLTVL.

This chain links TRBV12-3 or TRBV12-4 with TRBJ2-1; D is possibly TRBD1 (6 bases). This CDR3 is 12 amino acids long. Trimming removed 2 bases at V and 11 bases at J, with 10 bases between. The CDR3 DNA is TGTGCCAGCAGTTTATTAAGGGGGAAGCAGTTCTTC. Translating gives CASSLLRGKQFF.

The CDR3 nucleotides read TGCAGTGGGGTAGCGGGAGAGACCCAGTACTTC. Its translation: CSGVAGETQYF. The chain has TRBV20-1 and TRBJ2-5; TRBD2 matches 7 bases. This CDR3 is built from 11 residues. V shed 7 bases, J shed 4 bases, and the junction held 3 bases outside the gene matches. Germline V CDR1 and CDR2: DFQATT, SNEGSKA (reference sequence).

The chain couples TRBV30 to TRBJ2-7, with D perhaps TRBD2 (6 bases). The CDR3 totals 12 residues. Trimming removed 2 bases at V and 9 bases at J, with 14 bases between. The germline gives CDR1 GTSNPN, CDR2 SVGIG (reference sequence). The chain's CDR3 is CAWSRRDKGQYF. CDR3 nucleotide sequence: TGTGCCTGGAGTCGGCGGGATAAAGGGCAGTACTTC.

The rearrangement uses TRBV7-9 and TRBJ2-3, with 14 bases that match TRBD2. This CDR3 has 18 residues. Unmatched junction bases numbered 10, after V lost 5 bases and J lost 3 bases. Looked up from germline, CDR1 is SEHNR and CDR2 is FQNEAQ (reference sequence). Here the CDR3 DNA reads TGTGCCAGCAGCACCATACCCGGGACTAGCGGGAGAACAGATACGCAGTATTTT. Translation gives CASSTIPGTSGRTDTQYF. Full variable domain (remainder filled in from reference TRBV7-9 and TRBJ2-3): DTGVSQNPRHKITKRGQNVTFRCDPISEHNRLYWYRQTLGQGPEFLTYFQNEAQLEKSRLLSDRFSAERPKGSFSTLEIQRTEQGDSAMYLCASSTIPGTSGRTDTQYFGPGTRLTVL.

This clone has a single count. V and J are TRBV7-9 and TRBJ2-1; 11 bases are a match to TRBD1. The V and J ends lost 6 bases and 7 bases, in that order; junction bases with no gene match: 5. The CDR3 spans 14 residues. The germline CDR1 and CDR2 sequences are SEHNR and FQNEAQ (reference sequence). DNA of the CDR3: TGTGCCAGCAGTCCGGACAGGGGGCGAAATGAGCAGTTCTTC. Amino acids: CASSPDRGRNEQFF.